This note documents a single T cell receptor beta chain sequence. Its antigen is not identified. This sample stems from a study of shared clonotypes between healthy human individuals. The study, taken as a whole, reports: How much donors shared clonotypes was expected to be affected by sequencing depth.

Libraries were prepared by immunoSEQ multiplex PCR; TCRdb keeps only in-frame clonotypes and omits some of them. The sample has 400,000 to 600,000 clones, approximately 95% seen once; the top ten hold approximately 0.06%. The CDR3 length is 13 residues. Between the trimmed V and J ends, which lost 4 bases and 3 bases, there was a span of 4 bases. Germline CDR1 is SGHTA and CDR2 is FQGTGA. J is TRBJ2-6 and V is TRBV7-3; D not certain. The clonotype originates from a woman aged 25 to 39 in good health. Sequencing was performed on naive CD4+ T cells sorted from blood. As to subset: CD45RA+ positively selected. CDR3 DNA: TGTGCCAGCAGCTCCGGTGGGGCCAACGTCCTGACTTTC. Translated: CASSSGGANVLTF.